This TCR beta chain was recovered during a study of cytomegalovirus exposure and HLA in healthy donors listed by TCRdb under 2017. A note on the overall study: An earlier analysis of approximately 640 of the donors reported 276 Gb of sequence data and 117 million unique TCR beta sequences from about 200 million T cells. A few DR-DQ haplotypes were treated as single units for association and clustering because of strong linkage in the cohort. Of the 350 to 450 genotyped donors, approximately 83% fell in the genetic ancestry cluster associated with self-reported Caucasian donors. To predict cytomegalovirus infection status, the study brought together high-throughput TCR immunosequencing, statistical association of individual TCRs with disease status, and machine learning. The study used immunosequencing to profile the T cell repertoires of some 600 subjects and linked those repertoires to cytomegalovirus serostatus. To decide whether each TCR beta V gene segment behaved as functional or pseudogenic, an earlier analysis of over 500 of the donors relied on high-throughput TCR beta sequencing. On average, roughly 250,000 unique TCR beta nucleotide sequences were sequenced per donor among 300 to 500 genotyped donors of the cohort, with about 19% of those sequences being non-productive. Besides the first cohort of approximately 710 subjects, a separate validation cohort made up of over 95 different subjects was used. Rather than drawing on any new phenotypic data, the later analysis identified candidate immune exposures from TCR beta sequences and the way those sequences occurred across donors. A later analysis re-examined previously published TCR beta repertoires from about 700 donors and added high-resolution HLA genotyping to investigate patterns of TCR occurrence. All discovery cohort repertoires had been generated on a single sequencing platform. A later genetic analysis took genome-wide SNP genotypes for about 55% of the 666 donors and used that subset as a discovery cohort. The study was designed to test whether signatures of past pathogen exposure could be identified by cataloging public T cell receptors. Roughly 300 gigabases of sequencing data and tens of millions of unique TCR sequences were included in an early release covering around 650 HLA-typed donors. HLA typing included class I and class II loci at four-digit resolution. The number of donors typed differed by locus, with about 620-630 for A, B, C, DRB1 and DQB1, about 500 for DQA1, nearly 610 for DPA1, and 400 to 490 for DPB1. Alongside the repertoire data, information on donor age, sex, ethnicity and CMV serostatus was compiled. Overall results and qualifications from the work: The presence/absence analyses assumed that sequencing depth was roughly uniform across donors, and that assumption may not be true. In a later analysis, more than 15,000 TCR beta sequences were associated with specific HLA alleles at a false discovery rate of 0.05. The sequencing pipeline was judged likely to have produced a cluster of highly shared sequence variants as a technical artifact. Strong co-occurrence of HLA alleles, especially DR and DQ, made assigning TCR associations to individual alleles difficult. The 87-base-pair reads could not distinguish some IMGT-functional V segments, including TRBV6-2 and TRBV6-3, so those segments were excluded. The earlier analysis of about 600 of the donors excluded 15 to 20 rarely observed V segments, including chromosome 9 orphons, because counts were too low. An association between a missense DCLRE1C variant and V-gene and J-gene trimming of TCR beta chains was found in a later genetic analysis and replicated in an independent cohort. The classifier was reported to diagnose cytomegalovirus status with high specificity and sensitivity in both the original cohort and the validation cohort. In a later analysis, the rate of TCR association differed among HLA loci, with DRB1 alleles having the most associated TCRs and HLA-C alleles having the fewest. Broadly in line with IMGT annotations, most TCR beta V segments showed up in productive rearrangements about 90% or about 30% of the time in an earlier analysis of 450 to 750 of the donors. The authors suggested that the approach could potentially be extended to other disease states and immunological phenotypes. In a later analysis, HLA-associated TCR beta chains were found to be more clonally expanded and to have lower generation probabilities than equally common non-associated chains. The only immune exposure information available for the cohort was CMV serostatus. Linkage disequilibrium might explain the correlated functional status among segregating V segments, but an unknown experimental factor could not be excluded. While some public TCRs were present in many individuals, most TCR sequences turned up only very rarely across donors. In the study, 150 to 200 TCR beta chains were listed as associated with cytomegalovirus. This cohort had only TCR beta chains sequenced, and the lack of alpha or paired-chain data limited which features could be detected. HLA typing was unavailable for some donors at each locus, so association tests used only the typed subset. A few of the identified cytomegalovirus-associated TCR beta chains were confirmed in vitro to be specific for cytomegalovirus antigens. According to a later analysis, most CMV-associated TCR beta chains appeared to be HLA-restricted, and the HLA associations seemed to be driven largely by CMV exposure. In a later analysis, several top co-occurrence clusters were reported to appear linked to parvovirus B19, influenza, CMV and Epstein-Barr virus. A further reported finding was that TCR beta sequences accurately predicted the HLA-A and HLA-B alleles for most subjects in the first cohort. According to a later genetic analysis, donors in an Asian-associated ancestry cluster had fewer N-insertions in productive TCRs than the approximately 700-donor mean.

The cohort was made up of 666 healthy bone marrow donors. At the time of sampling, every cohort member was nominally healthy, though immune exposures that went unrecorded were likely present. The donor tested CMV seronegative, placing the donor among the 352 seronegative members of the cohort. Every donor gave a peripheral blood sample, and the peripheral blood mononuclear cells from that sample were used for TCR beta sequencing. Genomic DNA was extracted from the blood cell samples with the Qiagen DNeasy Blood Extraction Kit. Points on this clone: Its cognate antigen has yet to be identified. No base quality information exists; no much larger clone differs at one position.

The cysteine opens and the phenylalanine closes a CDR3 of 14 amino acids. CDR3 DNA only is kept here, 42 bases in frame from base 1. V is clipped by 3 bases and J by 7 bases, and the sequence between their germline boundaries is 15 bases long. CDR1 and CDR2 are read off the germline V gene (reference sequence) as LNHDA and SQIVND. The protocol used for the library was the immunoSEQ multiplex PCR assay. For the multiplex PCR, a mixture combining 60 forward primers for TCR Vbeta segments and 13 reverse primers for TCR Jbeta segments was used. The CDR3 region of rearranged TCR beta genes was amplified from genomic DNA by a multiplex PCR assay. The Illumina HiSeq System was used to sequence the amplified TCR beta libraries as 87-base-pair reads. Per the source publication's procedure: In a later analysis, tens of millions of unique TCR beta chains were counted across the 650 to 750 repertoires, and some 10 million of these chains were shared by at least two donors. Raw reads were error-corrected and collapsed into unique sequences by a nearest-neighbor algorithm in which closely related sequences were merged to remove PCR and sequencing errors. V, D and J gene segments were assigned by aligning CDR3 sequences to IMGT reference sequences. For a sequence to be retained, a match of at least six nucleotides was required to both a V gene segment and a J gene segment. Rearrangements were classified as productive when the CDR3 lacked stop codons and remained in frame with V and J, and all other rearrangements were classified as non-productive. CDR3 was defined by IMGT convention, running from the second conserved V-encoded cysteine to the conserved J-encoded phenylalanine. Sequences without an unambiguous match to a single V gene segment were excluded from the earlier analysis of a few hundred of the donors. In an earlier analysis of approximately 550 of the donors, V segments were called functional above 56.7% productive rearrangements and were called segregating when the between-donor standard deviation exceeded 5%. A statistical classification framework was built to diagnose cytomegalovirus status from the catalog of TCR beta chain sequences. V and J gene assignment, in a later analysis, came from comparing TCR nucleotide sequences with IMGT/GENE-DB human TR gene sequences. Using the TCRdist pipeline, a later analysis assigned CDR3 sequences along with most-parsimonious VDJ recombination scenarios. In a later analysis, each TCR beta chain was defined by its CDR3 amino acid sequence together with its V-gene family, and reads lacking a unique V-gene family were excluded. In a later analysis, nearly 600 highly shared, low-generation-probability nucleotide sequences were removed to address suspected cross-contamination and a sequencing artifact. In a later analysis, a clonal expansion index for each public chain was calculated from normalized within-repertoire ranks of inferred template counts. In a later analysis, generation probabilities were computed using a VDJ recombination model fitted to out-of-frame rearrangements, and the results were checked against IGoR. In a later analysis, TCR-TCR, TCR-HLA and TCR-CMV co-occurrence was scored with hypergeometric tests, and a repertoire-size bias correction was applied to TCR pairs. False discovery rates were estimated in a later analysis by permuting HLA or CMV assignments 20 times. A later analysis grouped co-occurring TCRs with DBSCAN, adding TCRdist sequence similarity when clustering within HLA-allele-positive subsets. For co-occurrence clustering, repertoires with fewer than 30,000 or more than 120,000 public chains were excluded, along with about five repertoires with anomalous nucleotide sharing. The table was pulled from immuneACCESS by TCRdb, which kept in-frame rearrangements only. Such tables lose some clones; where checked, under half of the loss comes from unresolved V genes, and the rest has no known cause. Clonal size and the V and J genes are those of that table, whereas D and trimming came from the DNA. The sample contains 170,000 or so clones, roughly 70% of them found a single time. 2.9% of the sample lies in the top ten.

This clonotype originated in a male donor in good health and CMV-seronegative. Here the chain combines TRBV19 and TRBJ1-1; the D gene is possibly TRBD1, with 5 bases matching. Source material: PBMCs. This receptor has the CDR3 CASSISTDFNEAFF. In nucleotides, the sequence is TGTGCCAGTAGTATTTCGACAGACTTCAATGAAGCTTTCTTT.